These 22 T cell receptor beta chains came from one sample sequenced in a study of T cells in Graves' hyperthyroidism and ophthalmopathy. Template material for amplifying TCR beta CDR3 regions consisted of RNA transcripts. When the TCR CDR3 underwent first-round RT-PCR, the HTBI primer set was used. Each CDR3 protein is one row after TCRdb ran MiXCR on the multiplex PCR reads. Seen here are about 350,000 distinct CDR3 sequences, over 15% observed once, and the top ten hold 15% to 19%. The material sequenced was blood. The receptors here all came from a woman aged 35 to 49 with Graves' ophthalmopathy.

V gene TRBV12-3 or TRBV12-4 combines with J gene TRBJ2-3, with TRBD2 matching 7 bases. V trimming: 7 bases; J trimming: 0 bases; junction bases outside the gene matches: 4. The CDR3 has 14 residues. The CDR3 sequence is CASKRDYSTDTQYF. The CDR3, as DNA: TGTGCCAGCAAGCGGGACTATAGCACAGATACGCAGTATTTT.

V usage is TRBV6-2 or TRBV6-3 and J usage is TRBJ2-5; 7 positions agree with TRBD2. This CDR3 is built from 16 residues. V was pared by 0 bases and J by 5 bases, with 9 bases of the junction left unmatched. The V gene's germline CDR1 is MNHEY and CDR2 SVGEGT. The CDR3 is CASSYSTSAYRETQYF. The CDR3 region has the DNA TGTGCCAGCAGTTACTCCACTAGCGCCTACCGGGAGACCCAGTACTTC.

This clonotype came up a few times. The rearrangement uses TRBV6-1 and TRBJ1-5; D unclear. The V end was cut by 6 bases, the J end by 0 bases, with 9 bases between. The germline CDR1 and CDR2 sequences are MNHNS and SASEGT. This CDR3 has 14 amino acids. In nucleotides, the CDR3 is TGTGCCAGCAGGTCGACATCTAGCAATCAGCCCCAGCATTTT. Translated, it gives CASRSTSSNQPQHF.

This clonotype was observed many times. J is TRBJ1-5 and V is TRBV10-3; D not resolved. V was shortened by 3 bases and J by 2 bases, with 11 bases between the two germline ends. The germline CDR1 and CDR2 sequences are ENHRY and SYGVKD. CDR3 length equals 15 residues. In DNA, the CDR3 is TGTGCCATCAGTGACGGCCCGGTGGGCAATCAGCCCCAGCATTTT. Its translation is CAISDGPVGNQPQHF.

This rearrangement joins TRBV9 to TRBJ2-1; 8 bases map to TRBD2. Germline CDR1 reads SGDLS; CDR2 reads YYNGEE. Losses at the gene ends were 0 bases for V and 5 bases for J; bases not matched to a gene: 4. The CDR3 covers 15 residues. The CDR3 is CASSVDGTRHNEQFF. In nucleotides, the CDR3 is TGTGCCAGCAGCGTAGACGGGACTAGACACAATGAGCAGTTCTTC.

This chain uses TRBV29-1 with TRBJ2-7; 8 positions agree with TRBD2. J was trimmed by 12 bases and V by 4 bases; bases with no gene match: 11. The germline V gene has CDR1 SQVTM and CDR2 ANQGSEA. The CDR3 totals 12 residues. The CDR3 coding sequence is TGCAGCGTTGGCCAGAAAAGCGGGGGTACGTACTTC. It encodes CSVGQKSGGTYF.

Ten or more counts support this clonotype. The chain employs TRBV20-1 and TRBJ2-5; D gene uncertain. The V end was cut by 1 base, the J end by 6 bases, with 12 bases between. Germline CDR1 reads DFQATT; CDR2 reads SNEGSKA (reference sequence). CDR3 length: 13 amino acids. The CDR3 nucleotides read TGCAGTGCTAGAGTATCCGTTGGGAAGACCCAGTACTTC. Translated, it gives CSARVSVGKTQYF.

Ten or more counts support this clonotype. The DNA for the CDR3 is TGTGCCAGCAGTGAACCACAGAGGCAAGAGACCCAGTACTTC. Amino acid sequence: CASSEPQRQETQYF. The rearrangement uses TRBV6-1 and TRBJ2-5; D not resolved. This CDR3 is built from 14 residues. Trimming stripped 2 bases from V and 2 bases from J, with 9 bases between. Per the germline V gene, CDR1 is MNHNS and CDR2 is SASEGT.

V usage is TRBV30 and J usage is TRBJ1-1, with D uncertain. The length of the CDR3 is 11 residues. Germline V gene sequence: CDR1 GTSNPN, CDR2 SVGIG (reference sequence). The V end was cut by 2 bases, the J end by 3 bases, with 4 bases between. The CDR3 DNA reads TGTGCCTGGAGTCAAGACACTGAAGCTTTCTTT. Amino acid sequence: CAWSQDTEAFF.

This clonotype was picked up a small number of times. The rearrangement joins TRBV5-6 to TRBJ2-2; D tentatively fits TRBD1 or TRBD2 (6 bases each). The V end was cut by 5 bases, the J end by 5 bases, with 16 bases between. CDR3 length: 15 residues. Germline values: CDR1 SGHDT, CDR2 YYEEEE. CDR3 DNA sequence: TGTGCCAGCAGTTCCACAGGGACTCTGACCGGGGAGCTGTTTTTT. Protein product: CASSSTGTLTGELFF.

In this sample, this clonotype turned up many times. This sequence joins TRBV24-1 and TRBJ2-5; D may be TRBD2 (5 bases). V was pared by 0 bases and J by 2 bases, with 6 bases between. Germline CDR1 is KGHDR and CDR2 is SFDVKD. The CDR3 loop spans 14 amino acids. The CDR3 nucleotides are TGTGCCACCAGTGATTTGGAGCGGCAAGAGACCCAGTACTTC. Protein: CATSDLERQETQYF.

This clonotype was seen at least ten times. This chain joins TRBV28 and TRBJ2-6, with 7 nucleotides matching TRBD1. CDR1 is MDHEN and CDR2 is SYDVKM in the germline V gene. The CDR3 runs 16 residues. The V and J ends lost 5 bases and 2 bases, in that order; junction bases with no gene match: 6. CDR3 coding DNA: TGTGCCAGCAGTCCCGGACAGGTAGCTGGGGCCAACGTCCTGACTTTC. As protein: CASSPGQVAGANVLTF.

This clonotype was seen at least ten times. The chain links TRBV2 to TRBJ1-5; D uncertain. This CDR3 contains 14 residues. V lost 4 bases and J 7 bases, leaving 14 bases between the germline ends. Germline V gene sequence: CDR1 SNHLY, CDR2 FYNNEI. The CDR3 DNA follows: TGTGCCAGCAGTGGGTCGGTGGTAGGGCAGCCCCAGCATTTT. Protein sequence: CASSGSVVGQPQHF.

V is TRBV20-1 and J is TRBJ1-5, with D maybe TRBD1 (6 bases). The CDR3 sequence is 19 residues long. Germline CDR1 DFQATT, CDR2 SNEGSKA (reference sequence). The V gene lost 3 bases and the J gene lost 1 base, with 25 bases spanning the gap. In DNA form, the CDR3 reads TGCAGTGCTAGTCCCAGAACGTTACTACAGGGCTTCAGCAATCAGCCCCAGCATTTT. Protein sequence: CSASPRTLLQGFSNQPQHF.

This clonotype was found many times. The chain has TRBV28 and TRBJ2-7, with TRBD2 identical over 9 bases. From germline, CDR1 is MDHEN and CDR2 SYDVKM. This CDR3 contains 13 residues. With 5 bases clipped from V and 6 bases from J, the junction kept 5 bases outside the gene matches. The CDR3 loop reads CASSPAGGREQYF. DNA of the CDR3: TGTGCCAGCAGTCCCGCGGGAGGGCGCGAGCAGTACTTC.

This clonotype was recorded at least ten times. The chain carries TRBV29-1 and TRBJ2-5; D unresolved. CDR3 length equals 15 residues. The V gene lost 1 base and the J gene lost 2 bases, with 14 bases spanning the gap. Looked up from germline, CDR1 is SQVTM and CDR2 is ANQGSEA. Here the CDR3 DNA reads TGCAGCGTTGAAGGGGCCACAGAGCAGCAAGAGACCCAGTACTTC. Translation: CSVEGATEQQETQYF.

This clonotype was recorded a few times. The J gene is TRBJ2-7, the V gene TRBV6-2 or TRBV6-3; 7 nucleotides align to TRBD2. In germline, CDR1 is MNHEY, CDR2 SVGEGT. CDR3 length: 13 amino acids. V was pared by 7 bases and J by 5 bases, with 8 bases of the junction left unmatched. The CDR3 region has the DNA TGTGCCAGCATGACGGGGGGAGTCAACGAGCAGTACTTC. It is translated as CASMTGGVNEQYF.

This clonotype was counted at least ten times. The J gene is TRBJ2-4, the V gene TRBV2, with D unresolved. This CDR3 is built from 14 residues. CDR1 and CDR2 (germline): SNHLY, FYNNEI. V lost 1 base and J lost 6, with 10 bases in between. In DNA, the CDR3 is TGTGCCAGCAGTGAAGTGAACGGCTTAAACATTCAGTACTTC. It codes for CASSEVNGLNIQYF. The full variable domain, completed using reference TRBV2 and TRBJ2-4, is EPEVTQTPSHQVTQMGQEVILRCVPISNHLYFYWYRQILGQKVEFLVSFYNNEISEKSEIFDDQFSVERPDGSNFTLKIRSTKLEDSAMYFCASSEVNGLNIQYFGAGTRLSVL.

This clonotype was seen many times. This chain uses TRBV6-2 or TRBV6-3 with TRBJ1-2; 7 nucleotides agree with TRBD1. The germline V gene has CDR1 MNHEY and CDR2 SVGEGT. CDR3 length equals 16 residues. Trimming took 8 bases from V and 7 from J; bases not matched to a gene: 19. As DNA, the CDR3 is TGTGCCAGCGGAAACACGGGGAATGACAGGGACGGTGGCTACACCTTC. Protein sequence: CASGNTGNDRDGGYTF.

Many counts were recorded for this clonotype. J is TRBJ2-2 and V is TRBV11-2, with D possibly matching TRBD1 (5 bases). Germline CDR1 SGHAT, CDR2 FQNNGV. V was shortened by 0 bases and J by 0 bases, with 8 bases between the two germline ends. The CDR3 loop spans 16 amino acids. The CDR3 nucleotides read TGTGCCAGCAGCTTAGAAGTACAGGCGAACACCGGGGAGCTGTTTTTT. It codes for CASSLEVQANTGELFF.

Ten or more counts support this clonotype. The chain is built from TRBV30 and TRBJ2-2; no firm D call. The ends were cut back, 4 bases at V and 2 bases at J, with 8 bases in the middle. This CDR3 contains 13 residues. Germline V gene sequence: CDR1 GTSNPN, CDR2 SVGIG (reference sequence). The CDR3 reads CAWKGPNTGELFF. The CDR3 DNA follows: TGTGCCTGGAAAGGTCCCAACACCGGGGAGCTGTTTTTT.

This clonotype was counted ten times or more. The CDR3 nucleotides read TGCAGTGCTACAGGGGTGTCCGGCTACACCTTC. It yields the protein CSATGVSGYTF. The chain joins TRBV20-1 to TRBJ1-2, with D possibly TRBD1 on 6 matching bases. In germline, CDR1 is DFQATT, CDR2 SNEGSKA (reference sequence). The ends were cut back, 4 bases at V and 8 bases at J, with 11 bases in the middle. CDR3 size: 11 residues.